This T cell receptor (beta chain) appears in the sequencing data of a study of shared clonotypes between healthy human individuals. Study background: A couple of female and a few male donors aged 18 to 49 were enrolled. Researchers assigned three CD4 naive, three CD4 memory, two CD8 naive and one CD8 memory plate to each donor.

Deletions cut 7 bases from V and 7 bases from J, with 26 bases between. The CDR3 is made up of 18 amino acids. Germline V gene lookup returns CDR1 LNHDA and CDR2 SQIVND (reference sequence). This clone was counted a single time. TCRdb keeps only in-frame clones here, not all; method: immunoSEQ multiplex PCR. The table lists 2 million to 2.5 million clones, 90% to 96% of them singletons. Material for sequencing was naive CD4+ T cells sorted from blood. This sample's subset: CD45RA+ positively selected. The chain joins TRBV19 to TRBJ1-6; D may be TRBD1 (5 bases). This sequence was found in a man aged 18 to 30 in good health. The CDR3 is CASILPPGYESWNSPLHF. In nucleotides, the CDR3 is TGTGCCAGTATTCTCCCTCCAGGGTATGAGAGCTGGAATTCACCCCTCCACTTT.